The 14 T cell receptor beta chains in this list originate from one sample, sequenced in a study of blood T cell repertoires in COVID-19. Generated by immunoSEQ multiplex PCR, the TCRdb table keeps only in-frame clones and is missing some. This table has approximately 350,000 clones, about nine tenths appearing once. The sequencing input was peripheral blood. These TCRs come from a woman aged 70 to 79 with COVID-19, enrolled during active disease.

The CDR3 protein is CASSIALAGGIYNEQFF. The CDR3 DNA sequence: TGTGCCAGTAGTATAGCTCTAGCGGGGGGGATTTACAATGAGCAGTTCTTC. V usage is TRBV19 and J usage is TRBJ2-1; TRBD2 matches 12 bases. The germline V gene encodes CDR1 LNHDA and CDR2 SQIVND (reference sequence). Trimming at V came to 1 base and at J to 4 bases, leaving 5 bases not matched to a gene. This CDR3 spans 17 amino acids.

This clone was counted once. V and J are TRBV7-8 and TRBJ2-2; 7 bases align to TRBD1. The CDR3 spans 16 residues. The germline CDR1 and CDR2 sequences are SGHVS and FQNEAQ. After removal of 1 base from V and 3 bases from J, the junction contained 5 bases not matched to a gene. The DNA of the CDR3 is TGTGCCAGCAGCTTAGGGGTCCAGGGGGACACCGGGGAGCTGTTTTTT. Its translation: CASSLGVQGDTGELFF. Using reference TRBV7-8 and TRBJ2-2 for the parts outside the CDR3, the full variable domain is GAGVSQSPRYKVAKRGQDVALRCDPISGHVSLFWYQQALGQGPEFLTYFQNEAQLDKSGLPSDRFFAERPEGSVSTLKIQRTQQEDSAVYLCASSLGVQGDTGELFFGEGSRLTVL.

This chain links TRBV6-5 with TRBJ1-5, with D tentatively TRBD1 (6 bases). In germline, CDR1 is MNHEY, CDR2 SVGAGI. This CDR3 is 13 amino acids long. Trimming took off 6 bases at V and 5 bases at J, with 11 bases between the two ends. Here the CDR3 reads CASSRGADQPQHF. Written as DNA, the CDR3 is TGTGCCAGCAGCCGGGGGGCCGATCAGCCCCAGCATTTT.

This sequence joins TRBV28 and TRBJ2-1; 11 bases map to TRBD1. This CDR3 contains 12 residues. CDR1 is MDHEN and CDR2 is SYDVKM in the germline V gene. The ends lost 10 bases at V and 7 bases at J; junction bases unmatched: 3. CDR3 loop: CATGQGGNEQFF. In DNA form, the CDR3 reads TGTGCCACGGGACAGGGGGGGAATGAGCAGTTCTTC.

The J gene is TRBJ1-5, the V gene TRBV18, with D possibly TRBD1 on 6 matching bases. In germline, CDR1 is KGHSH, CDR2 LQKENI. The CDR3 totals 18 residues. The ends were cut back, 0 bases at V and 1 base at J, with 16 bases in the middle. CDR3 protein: CASSPPDKGGESNQPQHF. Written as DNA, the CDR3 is TGTGCCAGCTCACCACCGGACAAGGGGGGGGAAAGCAATCAGCCCCAGCATTTT.

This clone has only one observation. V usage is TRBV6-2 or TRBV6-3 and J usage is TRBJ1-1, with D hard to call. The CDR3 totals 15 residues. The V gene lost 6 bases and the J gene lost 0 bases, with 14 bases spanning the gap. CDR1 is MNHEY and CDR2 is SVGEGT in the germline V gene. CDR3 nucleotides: TGTGCCAGCAGCAAACCCGCGGCGATGAACACTGAAGCTTTCTTT. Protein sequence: CASSKPAAMNTEAFF.

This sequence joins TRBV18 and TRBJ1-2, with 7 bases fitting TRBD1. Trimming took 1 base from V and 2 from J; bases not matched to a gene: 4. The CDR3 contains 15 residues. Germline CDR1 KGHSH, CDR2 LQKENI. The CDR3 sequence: CASSPLEQGNYGYTF. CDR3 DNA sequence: TGTGCCAGCTCACCACTCGAACAGGGGAACTATGGCTACACCTTC.

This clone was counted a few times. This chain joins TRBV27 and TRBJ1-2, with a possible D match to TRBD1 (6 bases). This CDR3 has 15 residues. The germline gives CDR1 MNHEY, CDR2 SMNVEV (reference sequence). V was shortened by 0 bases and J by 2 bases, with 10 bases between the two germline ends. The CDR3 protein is CASSLSGGPNYGYTF. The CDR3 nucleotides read TGTGCCAGCAGTTTATCGGGGGGGCCCAACTATGGCTACACCTTC.

This CDR3 is CARQVQETQYF. The CDR3 DNA reads as TGTGCCAGACAGGTCCAAGAGACCCAGTACTTC. J is TRBJ2-5 and V is TRBV21-1; the table gives TRBD1 as D, unverified against the DNA. TRBV21-1 is described as a pseudogene. There are 11 residues in the CDR3.

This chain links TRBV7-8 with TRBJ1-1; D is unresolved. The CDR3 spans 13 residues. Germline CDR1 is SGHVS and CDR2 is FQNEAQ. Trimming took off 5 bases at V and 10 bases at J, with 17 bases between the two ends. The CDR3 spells CASSLAFGSPAFF. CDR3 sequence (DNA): TGTGCCAGCAGCCTGGCCTTCGGGTCCCCAGCTTTCTTT.

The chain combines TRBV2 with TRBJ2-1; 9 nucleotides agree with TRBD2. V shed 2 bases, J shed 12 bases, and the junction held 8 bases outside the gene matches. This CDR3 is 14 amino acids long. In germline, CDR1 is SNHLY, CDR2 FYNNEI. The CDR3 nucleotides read TGTGCCAGCAGTGAAAGTCTAGCGGGAAGGGGGCAGTTCTTC. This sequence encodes CASSESLAGRGQFF.

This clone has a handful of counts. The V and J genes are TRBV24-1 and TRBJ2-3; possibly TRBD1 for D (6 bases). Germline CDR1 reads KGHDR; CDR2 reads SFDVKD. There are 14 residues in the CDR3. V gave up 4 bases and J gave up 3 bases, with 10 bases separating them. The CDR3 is CATSDQGTTDTQYF. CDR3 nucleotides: TGTGCCACCAGTGACCAAGGGACAACAGATACGCAGTATTTT.

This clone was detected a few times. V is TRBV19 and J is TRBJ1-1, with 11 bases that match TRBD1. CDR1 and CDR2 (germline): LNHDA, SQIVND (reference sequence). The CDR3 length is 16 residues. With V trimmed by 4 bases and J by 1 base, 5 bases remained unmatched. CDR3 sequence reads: CASSRTGGPENTEAFF. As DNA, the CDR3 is TGTGCCAGTAGTAGGACAGGGGGCCCGGAGAACACTGAAGCTTTCTTT.

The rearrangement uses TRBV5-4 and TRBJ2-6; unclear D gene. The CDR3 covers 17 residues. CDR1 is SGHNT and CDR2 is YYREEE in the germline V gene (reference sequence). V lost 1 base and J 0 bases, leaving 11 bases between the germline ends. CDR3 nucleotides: TGTGCCAGCAGCTTGTATGCAGATTACTCTGGGGCCAACGTCCTGACTTTC. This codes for CASSLYADYSGANVLTF.